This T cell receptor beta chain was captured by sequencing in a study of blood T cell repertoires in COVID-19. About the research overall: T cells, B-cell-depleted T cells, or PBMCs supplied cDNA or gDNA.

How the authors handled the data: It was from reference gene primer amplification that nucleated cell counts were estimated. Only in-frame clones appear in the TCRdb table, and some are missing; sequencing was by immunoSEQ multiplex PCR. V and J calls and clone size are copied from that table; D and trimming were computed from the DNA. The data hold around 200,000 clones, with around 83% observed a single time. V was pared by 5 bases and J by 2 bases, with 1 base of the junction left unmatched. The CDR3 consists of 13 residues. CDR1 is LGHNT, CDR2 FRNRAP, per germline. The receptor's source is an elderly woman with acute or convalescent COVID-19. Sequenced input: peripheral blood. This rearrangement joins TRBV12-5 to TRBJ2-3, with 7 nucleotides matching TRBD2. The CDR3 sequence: CASGAGVTDTQYF. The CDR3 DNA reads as TGTGCTAGTGGTGCGGGGGTCACAGATACGCAGTATTTT.